These 15 T cell receptor beta chains share one sample of origin, sequenced in a study of tumor-infiltrating lymphocytes in primary liver carcinoma. Unsorted bulk tissue, roughly 20-32 mg of it, served as the source for co-extraction of RNA and DNA. Constant-region priming of around 490 ng total RNA yielded TCR beta cDNA. Modified slightly, ARM-PCR produced TCR beta libraries over three nested multiplex PCR rounds. Researchers ran the first two PCR rounds for roughly 11 cycles each with TRBV1-TRBV30 forward primers and a C-beta reverse primer. TCRdb re-derived calls from the multiplex PCR reads in MiXCR, one entry per CDR3 protein. This sample has 120,000 or so distinct CDR3 sequences; around two thirds occur once, and the top ten carry around 8.5%. Sequencing input: liver tumor tissue from sampling region 1. Subset: tumor region T1, superior pole. These receptors came from a woman between 55 and 75 years old with primary liver carcinoma and hepatitis B virus infection.

About this clonotype: Mismatch with germline at one junction end may stem from a read error. The chain combines TRBV29-1 with TRBJ2-1, with a possible D match to TRBD2 (5 bases). CDR1 and CDR2 (germline): SQVTM, ANQGSEA. The CDR3 covers 14 residues. The chain's CDR3 is CGVTFGSLYNEHFF. In DNA form, the CDR3 reads TGCGGCGTTACTTTTGGGAGCCTCTACAATGAGCACTTCTTC.

A note on this clonotype: A read error may account for a junction end that differs from germline. V gene TRBV7-8 combines with J gene TRBJ2-7, with no clear D. Germline CDR1 reads SGHVS; CDR2 reads FQNEAQ. This CDR3 spans 14 amino acids. The CDR3 nucleotides are TGTGCCAGAAGCTTAACTCGCCGTAGGTACGAGCAATACTTC. Translated, it gives CARSLTRRRYEQYF.

This clonotype was recorded at least ten times. The V and J genes are TRBV5-4 and TRBJ2-1, with D unresolved. V lost 4 bases to trimming and J lost 2 bases, with 13 bases between them. The CDR3 covers 15 residues. The germline V gene has CDR1 SGHNT and CDR2 YYREEE (reference sequence). The CDR3 DNA reads as TGTGCCAGCAGCCCAACGGGCAGTACCTACAATGAGCAGTTCTTC. Protein: CASSPTGSTYNEQFF.

With regard to this clonotype: The junction and the germline gene differ at one end; a read error may be behind it. The V call is TRBV30, the J call TRBJ1-3; perhaps TRBD1 as D (5 bases). Germline V gene data show CDR1 as GTSNPN and CDR2 as SVGIG (reference sequence). This CDR3 spans 15 amino acids. CDR3 in DNA: TGTACCTGGACCCGGGGACCCACTGGGGGAAACACCATATATTTT. Translation gives CTWTRGPTGGNTIYF.

Details on this clonotype: A much larger clone differs from this one at a single base, so this may be a read error. This chain joins TRBV5-1 and TRBJ2-1; 10 bases line up with TRBD2. The CDR3 length is 15 residues. The trim removed 0 bases at V and 7 bases at J, leaving 4 bases unmatched. In germline, CDR1 is SGHRS, CDR2 YFSETQ. CDR3 sequence reads: CASSLVVSGRNEQFF. The CDR3 DNA reads TGCGCCAGCAGCTTGGTGGTTAGCGGGAGGAATGAGCAGTTCTTC.

Here the CDR3 reads CASSPPGQLYEQYF. As DNA, the CDR3 is TGTGCCAGCAGTCCACCCGGACAGCTCTACGAGCAGTACTTC. V and J are TRBV28 and TRBJ2-7; D may be TRBD1 (6 bases). The V gene's germline CDR1 is MDHEN and CDR2 SYDVKM. Trimming stripped 5 bases from V and 3 bases from J, with 14 bases between. The CDR3 totals 14 residues. Variable domain in full (rest from reference TRBV28 and TRBJ2-7): DVKVTQSSRYLVKRTGEKVFLECVQDMDHENMFWYRQDPGLGLRLIYFSYDVKMKEKGDIPEGYSVSREKKERFSLILESASTNQTSMYLCASSPPGQLYEQYFGPGTRLTVT.

The table lists this clonotype with a count of one. A much bigger clone sits one base away, suggesting this may be a read error. The chain recombines TRBV12-3 or TRBV12-4 with TRBJ2-2; unclear D gene. CDR3 length equals 15 residues. V was pared by 2 bases and J by 5 bases, with 12 bases between. Here the CDR3 reads CASSLRSTLTGELFF. The CDR3 DNA is TGTGCCAGCAGTTTAAGGTCTACCCTTACCGGGGAGCTGTTTTTT.

Concerning this clonotype: This clone may be a read error of a much larger clone one base away. The chain combines TRBV12-3 or TRBV12-4 with TRBJ1-5, with D hard to call. Trimming left V 3 bases short and J 2 bases short, with 8 bases between. The CDR3 is 14 amino acids. CDR3 nucleotide sequence: TGTGCCAGCAGTTTCGTGCCAGGCAATCAGCCCCAGCATTTT. Translation: CASSFVPGNQPQHF.

Regarding this clonotype: One junction end does not reproduce the germline sequence, and a read error may be involved. The rearrangement links TRBV11-2 to TRBJ2-3; D gene ambiguous. The length of the CDR3 is 14 residues. Germline loops: CDR1 SGHAT, CDR2 FQNNGV. CDR3 residues: CASCSFFFTDAQYF. Here the CDR3 DNA reads TGTGCCAGCTGTTCGTTCTTCTTCACAGATGCGCAGTATTTT.

This chain uses TRBV30 with TRBJ2-3; D is undetermined. The CDR3 sequence is 15 residues long. The germline V and J ends were trimmed by 3 bases and 6 bases, with 19 bases remaining between them. The V gene's germline CDR1 is GTSNPN and CDR2 SVGIG (reference sequence). CDR3 sequence (DNA): TGTGCCTGGAGCTTGGGTCGACAACAAAGCGATACGCAGTATTTT. Protein sequence: CAWSLGRQQSDTQYF.

Comment on this clonotype: A much more abundant neighbour one base away suggests this may be a read error. This CDR3 is missing its conserved last phenylalanine or tryptophan, likely due to a read error. No DNA is shown, since the ends of the CDR3 on it are uncertain; the CDR3 is the one TCRdb lists. The chain combines TRBV12-3 or TRBV12-4 with TRBJ2-1; TRBD1, the table's D call, was not compared with the DNA. Termini included, the CDR3 measures 12 amino acids. CDR3 sequence: CASRPGTTKEFL.

By share of the sample, this clonotype is medium-sized. The CDR3 nucleotides are TGTGCCACCATACAGGGTACCTCTGGAAACACCATATATTTT. This codes for CATIQGTSGNTIYF. The chain uses TRBV12-3 or TRBV12-4 and TRBJ1-3; D might be TRBD1 (6 bases). The CDR3 has 14 amino acids. The ends were cut back, 10 bases at V and 0 bases at J, with 13 bases in the middle.

The sample holds many counts of this clonotype. The chain carries TRBV10-3 and TRBJ1-5, with D possibly TRBD1 on 6 matching bases. This CDR3 region has 14 residues. The ends were cut back, 3 bases at V and 7 bases at J, with 13 bases in the middle. Germline CDR1 and CDR2: ENHRY and SYGVKD. CDR3: CAISESGGDQPQHF. The CDR3 region has the DNA TGTGCCATCAGTGAAAGTGGGGGCGACCAGCCCCAGCATTTT.

About this clonotype: A junction boundary mismatches the germline segment, possibly from a read error. CDR3 nucleotide sequence: TGTGCCAGCTCCGGTGCCAAAAACATTCATTACTTC. Translating gives CASSGAKNIHYF. The chain carries TRBV11-3 and TRBJ2-4; no clear D gene. In germline, CDR1 is SGHNT, CDR2 YENEEA. The CDR3 loop spans 12 amino acids.

The rearrangement links TRBV6-1 to TRBJ1-1, with TRBD1 matching 8 bases. This CDR3 spans 15 amino acids. Per the germline V gene, CDR1 is MNHNS and CDR2 is SASEGT. Germline trimming cut 7 bases from V and 4 bases from J; bases unmatched to any gene: 11. The CDR3 loop is CASTKLWGQVTEAFF. The CDR3 coding sequence is TGTGCCAGCACTAAGTTGTGGGGACAGGTCACTGAAGCTTTCTTT.